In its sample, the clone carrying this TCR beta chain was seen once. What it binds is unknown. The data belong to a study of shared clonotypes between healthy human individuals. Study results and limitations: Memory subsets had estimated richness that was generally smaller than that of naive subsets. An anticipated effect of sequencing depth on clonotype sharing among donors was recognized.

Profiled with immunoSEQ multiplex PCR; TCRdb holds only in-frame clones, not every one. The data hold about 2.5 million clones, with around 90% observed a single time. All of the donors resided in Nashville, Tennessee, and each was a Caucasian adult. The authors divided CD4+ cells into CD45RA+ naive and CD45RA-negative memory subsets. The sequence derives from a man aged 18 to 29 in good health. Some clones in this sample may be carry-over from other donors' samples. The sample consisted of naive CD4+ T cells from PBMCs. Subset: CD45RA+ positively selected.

The CDR3 nucleotides are TGTGCCTCCCCTACAGGGTCGGGGGCCAACGTCCTGACTTTC. Translated: CASPTGSGANVLTF. V usage is TRBV30 and J usage is TRBJ2-6; D might be TRBD1 (6 bases). The CDR3 covers 14 residues. V was clipped by 7 bases and J by 4 bases, with 14 bases between them. The V gene's germline CDR1 is GTSNPN and CDR2 SVGIG (reference sequence).